Below are 14 T cell receptor beta chains sequenced from a single sample in a study of T cell clones after liver transplantation. TCRdb keeps only in-frame clones here, not all; method: immunoSEQ multiplex PCR. The table shows 70,000 to 85,000 clones, with about four fifths occurring only once. The sequences come from CD4+ T cells from blood, collected before liver transplant. The source of these receptors is a human donor who received a liver transplant.

The chain links TRBV7-9 to TRBJ2-7; 8 bases are a match to TRBD1. Germline trimming cut 0 bases from V and 1 base from J; bases unmatched to any gene: 8. The CDR3 is 17 amino acids. CDR1 SEHNR and CDR2 FQNEAQ come from the germline V gene (reference sequence). CDR3 residues: CASSLAGRQGISYEQYF. CDR3 nucleotides: TGTGCCAGCAGCTTAGCGGGAAGACAGGGGATTTCCTACGAGCAGTACTTC.

The V gene is TRBV14, the J gene TRBJ2-6; 7 nucleotides match TRBD2. The CDR3 loop spans 18 amino acids. Germline CDR1 SGHDN, CDR2 FVKESK. V shed 2 bases, J shed 0 bases, and the junction held 7 bases outside the gene matches. This CDR3 is CASSQWAGVNSGANVLTF. CDR3 nucleotide sequence: TGTGCCAGCAGCCAATGGGCGGGAGTCAACTCTGGGGCCAACGTCCTGACTTTC.

J is TRBJ1-1 and V is TRBV28, with 7 bases fitting TRBD1. The germline V gene encodes CDR1 MDHEN and CDR2 SYDVKM. The V gene end was trimmed by 6 bases and the J gene end by 1 base; junction bases not matched to a gene: 5. This CDR3 has 14 amino acids. The DNA of the CDR3 is TGTGCCAGCAGGGCGGACAGGAGGAACACTGAAGCTTTCTTT. It translates to CASRADRRNTEAFF.

This clone was picked up a small number of times. The rearrangement joins TRBV27 to TRBJ1-2, with 7 bases matching TRBD1. V lost 4 bases, J lost 7 bases, and 3 bases stayed unmatched. Germline V lookup: CDR1 MNHEY, CDR2 SMNVEV (reference sequence). This CDR3 is 12 amino acids long. The CDR3 DNA is TGTGCCAGCAGTTCACGGACAGGTGGCTACACCTTC. Translating gives CASSSRTGGYTF.

The V gene is TRBV6-6, the J gene TRBJ2-7; D is possibly TRBD2 (5 bases). Germline lookup yields CDR1 MNHNY and CDR2 SVGAGI (reference sequence). The CDR3 runs 12 residues. Trimming pared 2 bases from V and 7 bases from J, leaving 9 bases between. The CDR3 is CASSYDEGEQYF. The CDR3 bases are TGTGCCAGCAGTTACGACGAGGGAGAGCAGTACTTC.

V is TRBV6-6 and J is TRBJ1-1; D is unresolved. CDR1 and CDR2 (germline): MNHNY, SVGAGI (reference sequence). V shed 4 bases and J shed 4 bases, with 4 bases lying between them. This CDR3 is built from 11 residues. The CDR3 DNA follows: TGTGCCAGCAGTTCCCTCACTGAAGCTTTCTTT. It yields the protein CASSSLTEAFF.

The gene calls are TRBV14 and TRBJ1-1; no definite D call. Looked up from germline, CDR1 is SGHDN and CDR2 is FVKESK. The CDR3 consists of 15 residues. The V gene lost 4 bases and the J gene lost 1 base, with 13 bases spanning the gap. CDR3 bases: TGTGCCAGCAGCCCAGGAAGGATCAGGAACACTGAAGCTTTCTTT. Its protein product is CASSPGRIRNTEAFF.

The rearrangement links TRBV19 to TRBJ2-7; 7 nucleotides agree with TRBD1. The CDR3 is 15 amino acids. Trimming at V came to 5 bases and at J to 5 bases, leaving 12 bases not matched to a gene. In germline, CDR1 is LNHDA, CDR2 SQIVND (reference sequence). DNA of the CDR3: TGTGCCAGTAGTGTCCAGTTGAACAGGGGAGACGAGCAGTACTTC. Its translation is CASSVQLNRGDEQYF.

The chain combines TRBV7-2 with TRBJ1-1; TRBD1 might be the D (6 bases). This CDR3 is built from 14 residues. Germline values: CDR1 SGHTA, CDR2 FQGNSA. The ends were cut back, 3 bases at V and 1 base at J, with 9 bases in the middle. The CDR3: CASSFSGANTEAFF. For the CDR3, the DNA is TGTGCCAGCAGCTTTTCAGGGGCGAACACTGAAGCTTTCTTT. The variable domain in full, with the rest retrieved from reference TRBV7-2 and TRBJ1-1, is GAGVSQSPSNKVTEKGKDVELRCDPISGHTALYWYRQSLGQGLEFLIYFQGNSAPDKSGLPSDRFSAERTGGSVSTLTIQRTQQEDSAVYLCASSFSGANTEAFFGQGTRLTVV.

The gene calls are TRBV11-2 and TRBJ2-3, with D perhaps assigned TRBD1 or TRBD2 (5 bases each). Germline-derived CDR1 and CDR2 are SGHAT and FQNNGV. Trimming shortened V by 6 bases and J by 5 bases, and 18 bases separated the two germline ends. This CDR3 is 15 amino acids long. The CDR3 DNA follows: TGTGCCAGCAGTAAAGGGGACGCCTCGGGAGATACGCAGTATTTT. This codes for CASSKGDASGDTQYF. Variable domain in full (rest from reference TRBV11-2 and TRBJ2-3): EAGVAQSPRYKIIEKRQSVAFWCNPISGHATLYWYQQILGQGPKLLIQFQNNGVVDDSQLPKDRFSAERLKGVDSTLKIQPAKLEDSAVYLCASSKGDASGDTQYFGPGTRLTVL.

CDR3 sequence reads: CASSPGGATNEKLFF. The DNA of the CDR3 is TGTGCCAGCTCACCGGGCGGAGCAACTAATGAAAAACTGTTTTTT. The V gene is TRBV18, the J gene TRBJ1-4; the D is unclear. Germline CDR1 reads KGHSH; CDR2 reads LQKENI. This CDR3 is built from 15 residues. With 3 bases removed from V and 0 bases from J, the gap between germline ends came to 8 bases.

This chain uses TRBV11-2 with TRBJ2-5; 16 bases line up with TRBD2. The CDR3 is 18 residues long. V was pared by 4 bases and J by 7 bases, with 12 bases of the junction left unmatched. Germline loops: CDR1 SGHAT, CDR2 FQNNGV. The CDR3 spells CASSSFSGTSGRAGTQYF. CDR3 nucleotide sequence: TGTGCCAGCAGCTCCTTCTCTGGGACTAGCGGGAGGGCCGGGACCCAGTACTTC.

The V call is TRBV11-2, the J call TRBJ2-5; D is possibly TRBD1 or TRBD2 (7 bases each). V was shortened by 5 bases and J by 5 bases, with 18 bases between the two germline ends. This CDR3 region has 15 residues. Germline V CDR1 and CDR2: SGHAT, FQNNGV. DNA of the CDR3: TGTGCCAGCAGCAGCATAAGACAGGGAGGGGAGACCCAGTACTTC. The encoded protein is CASSSIRQGGETQYF.

V is TRBV5-8 and J is TRBJ1-5; weak D call: TRBD1 (5 bases). CDR1 SGHTS and CDR2 YDEGEE come from the germline V gene. The CDR3 consists of 14 residues. V gave up 2 bases and J gave up 3 bases, with 9 bases separating them. In nucleotides, the CDR3 is TGTGCCAGCAGCTTCGGGGACGTCAATCAGCCCCAGCATTTT. Its translation is CASSFGDVNQPQHF. Based on the CDR3 plus reference TRBV5-8 and TRBJ1-5, the full variable domain is EAGVTQSPTHLIKTRGQQATLRCSPISGHTSVYWYQQALGLGLQFLLWYDEGEERNRGNFPPRFSGRQFPNYSSELNVNALELEDSALYLCASSFGDVNQPQHFGDGTRLSIL.